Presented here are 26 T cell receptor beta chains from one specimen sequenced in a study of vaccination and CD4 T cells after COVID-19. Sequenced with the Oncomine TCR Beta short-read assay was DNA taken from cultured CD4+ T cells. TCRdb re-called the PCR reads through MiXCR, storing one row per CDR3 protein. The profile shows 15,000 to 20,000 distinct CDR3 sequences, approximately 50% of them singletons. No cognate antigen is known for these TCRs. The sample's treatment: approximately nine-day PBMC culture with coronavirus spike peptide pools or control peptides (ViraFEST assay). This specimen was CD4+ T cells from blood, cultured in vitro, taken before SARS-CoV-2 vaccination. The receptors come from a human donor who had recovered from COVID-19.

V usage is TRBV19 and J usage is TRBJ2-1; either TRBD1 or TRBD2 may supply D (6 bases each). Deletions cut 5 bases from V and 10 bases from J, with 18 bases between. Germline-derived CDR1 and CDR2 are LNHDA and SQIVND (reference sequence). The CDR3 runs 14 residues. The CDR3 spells CASSFGGGYPEQFF. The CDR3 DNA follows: TGTGCCAGTAGTTTCGGGGGCGGTTATCCGGAGCAGTTCTTC.

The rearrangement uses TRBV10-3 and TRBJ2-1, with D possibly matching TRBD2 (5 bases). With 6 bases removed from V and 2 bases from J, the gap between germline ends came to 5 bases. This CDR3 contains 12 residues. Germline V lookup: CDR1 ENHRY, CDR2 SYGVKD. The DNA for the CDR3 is TGTGCCATCAGGGGAGCCTACAATGAGCAGTTCTTC. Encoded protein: CAIRGAYNEQFF.

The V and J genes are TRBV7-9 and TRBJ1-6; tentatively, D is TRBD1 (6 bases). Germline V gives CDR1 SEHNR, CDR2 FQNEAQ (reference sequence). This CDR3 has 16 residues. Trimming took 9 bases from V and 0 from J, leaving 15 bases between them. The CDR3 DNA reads TGTGCCAGTCTGCAGGGGTCAGGCTCCTATAATTCACCCCTCCACTTT. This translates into CASLQGSGSYNSPLHF.

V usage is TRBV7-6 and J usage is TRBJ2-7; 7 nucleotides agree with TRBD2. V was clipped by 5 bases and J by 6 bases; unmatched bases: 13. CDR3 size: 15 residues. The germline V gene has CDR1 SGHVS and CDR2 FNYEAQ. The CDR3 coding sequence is TGTGCCAGCAGCACACGGGGGAGGGGAAGCGGCGAGCAGTACTTC. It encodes CASSTRGRGSGEQYF.

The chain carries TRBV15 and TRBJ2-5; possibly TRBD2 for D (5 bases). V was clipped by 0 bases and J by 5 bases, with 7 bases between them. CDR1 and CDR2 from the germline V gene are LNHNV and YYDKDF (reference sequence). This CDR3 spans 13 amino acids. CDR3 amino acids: CATSREEEETQYF. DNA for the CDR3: TGTGCCACCAGCAGAGAGGAGGAGGAGACCCAGTACTTC.

The CDR3 protein is CATSRTSGPSYNEQFF. CDR3 DNA sequence: TGTGCCACCAGCCGGACTAGCGGGCCCTCCTACAATGAGCAGTTCTTC. The chain joins TRBV24-1 to TRBJ2-1; TRBD2 aligns across 11 bases. The trim removed 7 bases at V and 0 bases at J, leaving 4 bases unmatched. Germline V gene sequence: CDR1 KGHDR, CDR2 SFDVKD. CDR3 length: 16 amino acids.

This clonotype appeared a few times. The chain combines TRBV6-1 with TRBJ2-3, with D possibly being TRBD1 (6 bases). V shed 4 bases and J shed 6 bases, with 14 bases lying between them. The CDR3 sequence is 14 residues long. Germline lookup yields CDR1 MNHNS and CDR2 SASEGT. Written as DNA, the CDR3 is TGTGCCAGCAGTGTGCCCGGGACACAGGATACGCAGTATTTT. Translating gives CASSVPGTQDTQYF.

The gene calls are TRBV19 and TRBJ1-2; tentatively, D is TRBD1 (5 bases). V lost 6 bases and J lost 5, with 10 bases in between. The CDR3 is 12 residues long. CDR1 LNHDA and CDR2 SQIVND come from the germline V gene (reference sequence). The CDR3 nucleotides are TGTGCCAGTAGGGGGCCGAATTATGGCTACACCTTC. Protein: CASRGPNYGYTF.

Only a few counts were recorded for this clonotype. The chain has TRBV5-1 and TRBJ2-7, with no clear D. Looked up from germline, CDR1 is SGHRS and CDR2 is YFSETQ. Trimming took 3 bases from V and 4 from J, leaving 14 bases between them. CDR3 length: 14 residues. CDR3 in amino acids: CASSWAGQDYEQYF. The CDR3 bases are TGCGCCAGCAGCTGGGCCGGGCAAGATTACGAGCAGTACTTC.

Here the CDR3 DNA reads TGTGCCAGTAGTATAGCGCTCGTGTGGGACAGGGACAACTATGGCTACACCTTC. The encoded protein is CASSIALVWDRDNYGYTF. The J gene is TRBJ1-2, the V gene TRBV19, with 9 bases lining up with TRBD1. Trimming cost V 1 base and J 2 bases; bases outside gene matches: 11. This CDR3 has 18 residues. In germline, CDR1 is LNHDA, CDR2 SQIVND (reference sequence).

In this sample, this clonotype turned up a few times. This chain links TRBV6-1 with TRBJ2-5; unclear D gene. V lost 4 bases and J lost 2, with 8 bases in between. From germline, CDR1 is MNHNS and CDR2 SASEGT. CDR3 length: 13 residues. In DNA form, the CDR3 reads TGTGCCAGCAGTGTGTCCGCACAAGAGACCCAGTACTTC. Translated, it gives CASSVSAQETQYF.

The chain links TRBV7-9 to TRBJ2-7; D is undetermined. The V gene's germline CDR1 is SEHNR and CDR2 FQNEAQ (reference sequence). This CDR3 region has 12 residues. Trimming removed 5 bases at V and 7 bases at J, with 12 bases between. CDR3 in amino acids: CASSRSSGEQYF. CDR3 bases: TGTGCCAGCAGCCGGTCCTCCGGGGAGCAGTACTTC.

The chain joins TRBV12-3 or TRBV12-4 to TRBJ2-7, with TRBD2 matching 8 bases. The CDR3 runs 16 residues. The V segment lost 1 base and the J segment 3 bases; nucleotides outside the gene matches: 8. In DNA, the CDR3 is TGTGCCAGCAGTTTAGAGACTAGCGCAGGGAGCTACGAGCAGTACTTC. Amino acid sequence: CASSLETSAGSYEQYF.

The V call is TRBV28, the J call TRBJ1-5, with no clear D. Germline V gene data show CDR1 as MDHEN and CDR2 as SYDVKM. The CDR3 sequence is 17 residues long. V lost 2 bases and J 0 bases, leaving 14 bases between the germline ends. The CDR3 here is CASSLGHRVYSNQPQHF. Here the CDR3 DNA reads TGTGCCAGCAGTTTAGGTCACAGAGTCTATAGCAATCAGCCCCAGCATTTT.

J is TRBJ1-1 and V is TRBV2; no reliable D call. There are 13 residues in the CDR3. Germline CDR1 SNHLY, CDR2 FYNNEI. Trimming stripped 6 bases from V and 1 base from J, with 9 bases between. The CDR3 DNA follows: TGTGCCAGCAGGTGGAACCAGAACACTGAAGCTTTCTTT. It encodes CASRWNQNTEAFF.

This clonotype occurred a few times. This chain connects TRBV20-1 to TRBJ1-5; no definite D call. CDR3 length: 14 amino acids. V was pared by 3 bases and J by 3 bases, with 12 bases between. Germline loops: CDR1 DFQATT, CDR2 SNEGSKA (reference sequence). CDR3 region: CSASRVANNQPQHF. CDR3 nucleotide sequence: TGCAGTGCTAGTCGGGTGGCCAACAATCAGCCCCAGCATTTT.

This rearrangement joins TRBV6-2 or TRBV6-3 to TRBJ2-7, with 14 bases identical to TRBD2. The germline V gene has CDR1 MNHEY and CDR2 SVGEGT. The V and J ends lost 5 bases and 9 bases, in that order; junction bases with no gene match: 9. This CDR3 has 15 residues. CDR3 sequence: CASSPRGLAGVPQYF. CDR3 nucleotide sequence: TGTGCCAGCAGTCCGAGGGGACTAGCGGGAGTACCGCAGTACTTC.

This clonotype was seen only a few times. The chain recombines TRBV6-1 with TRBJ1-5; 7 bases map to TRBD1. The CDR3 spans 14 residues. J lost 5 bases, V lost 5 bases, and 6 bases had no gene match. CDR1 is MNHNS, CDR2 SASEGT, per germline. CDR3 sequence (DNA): TGTGCCAGCAGTCCCGGGACAGAGCATCAGCCCCAGCATTTT. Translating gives CASSPGTEHQPQHF.

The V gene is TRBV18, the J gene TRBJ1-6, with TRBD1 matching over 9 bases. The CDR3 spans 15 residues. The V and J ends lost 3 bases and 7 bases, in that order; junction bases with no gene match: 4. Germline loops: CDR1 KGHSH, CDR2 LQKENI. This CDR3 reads CASSPRDRANSPLHF. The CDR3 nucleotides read TGTGCCAGCTCACCCCGGGACAGGGCAAATTCACCCCTCCACTTT.

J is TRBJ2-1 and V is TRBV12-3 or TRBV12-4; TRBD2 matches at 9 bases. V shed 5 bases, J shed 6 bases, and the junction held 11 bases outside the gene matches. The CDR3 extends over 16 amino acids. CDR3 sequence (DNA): TGTGCCAGCAGTCGCCAAGCCCTAGCGGGAACCAATGAGCAGTTCTTC. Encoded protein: CASSRQALAGTNEQFF.

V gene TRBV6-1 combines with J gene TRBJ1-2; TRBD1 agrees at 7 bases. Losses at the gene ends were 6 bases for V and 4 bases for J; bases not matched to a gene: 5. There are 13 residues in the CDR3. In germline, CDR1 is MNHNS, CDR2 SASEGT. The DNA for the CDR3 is TGTGCCAGCAGGACCCGACAGGGCTATGGCTACACCTTC. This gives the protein CASRTRQGYGYTF.

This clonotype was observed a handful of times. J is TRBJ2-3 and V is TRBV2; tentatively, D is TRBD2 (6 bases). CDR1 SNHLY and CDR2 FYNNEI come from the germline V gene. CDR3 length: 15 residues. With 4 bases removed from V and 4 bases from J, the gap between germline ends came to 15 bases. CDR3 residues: CASSGTGRGADTQYF. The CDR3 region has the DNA TGTGCCAGCAGTGGAACCGGGAGAGGAGCAGATACGCAGTATTTT.

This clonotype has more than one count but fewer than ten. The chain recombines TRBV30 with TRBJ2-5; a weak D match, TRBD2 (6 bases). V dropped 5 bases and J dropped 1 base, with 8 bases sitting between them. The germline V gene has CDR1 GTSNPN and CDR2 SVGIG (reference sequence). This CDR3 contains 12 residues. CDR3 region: CAWEAGQETQYF. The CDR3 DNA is TGTGCCTGGGAAGCGGGCCAAGAGACCCAGTACTTC.

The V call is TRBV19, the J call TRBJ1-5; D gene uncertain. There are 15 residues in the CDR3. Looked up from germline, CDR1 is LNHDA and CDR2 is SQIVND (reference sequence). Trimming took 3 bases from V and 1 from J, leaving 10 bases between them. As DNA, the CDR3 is TGTGCCAGTAGTATGGAGACGGTAAGCAATCAGCCCCAGCATTTT. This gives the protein CASSMETVSNQPQHF.

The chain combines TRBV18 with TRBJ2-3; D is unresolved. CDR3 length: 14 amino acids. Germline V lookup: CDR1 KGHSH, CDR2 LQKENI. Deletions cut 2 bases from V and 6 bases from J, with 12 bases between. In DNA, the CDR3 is TGTGCCAGCTCACCAGACCGAGCTGCCGATACGCAGTATTTT. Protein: CASSPDRAADTQYF.

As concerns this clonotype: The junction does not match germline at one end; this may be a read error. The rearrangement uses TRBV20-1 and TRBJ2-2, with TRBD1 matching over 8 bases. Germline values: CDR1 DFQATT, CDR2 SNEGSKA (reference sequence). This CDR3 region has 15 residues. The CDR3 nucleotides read TGCAGTGCTAGGCCTACAGGGACAGGACACCGGGGAGCTGTTTTT. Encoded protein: CSARPTGTGHRGAVF.